This TCR beta chain was captured by sequencing in a study of metastatic and nonmetastatic thyroid tumors. Whole-study context: Across blood and tumor or nodule tissue, repertoires from malignant and benign thyroid patients were compared with one another. Study observations and caveats: In both blood and tumor samples, TCR beta diversity was reported significantly higher for malignant than benign nodules.

As handled by the study authors: CDR3 differences across clinicopathological groups were used to build a distant-metastasis classifier for papillary thyroid cancer. TCRdb redid the clone calls on the PCR reads using MiXCR. These V and J calls rely on TCRdb rather than the paper's analysis. This table has about 18,000 clones, 34% appearing once. Losses at the gene ends were 5 bases for V and 2 bases for J; bases not matched to a gene: 8. The germline gives CDR1 SNHLY, CDR2 FYNNEI. The CDR3 has 16 amino acids. As concerns this clone: The antigen is unknown. Other DNA sequences from this sample encode an identical CDR3 as well.

Until they underwent thyroid surgery, no patient had received any treatment. The gene calls are TRBV2 and TRBJ1-2; 10 bases align to TRBD1. The sample was tumor tissue. This TCR came from a male donor with papillary thyroid cancer or a benign thyroid nodule (not recorded which). Some clones in this sample may be carry-over from other donors' samples. The CDR3 protein is CASSSWDRGINYGYTF. The CDR3 bases are TGTGCCAGCAGTTCATGGGACAGGGGCATAAACTATGGCTACACCTTC.